This T cell receptor beta chain was sequenced during a study of metastatic and nonmetastatic thyroid tumors. Overall study: Malignant and benign thyroid patients had repertoires compared in peripheral blood and tumor or nodule tissue.

In the study's own analysis: Clinicopathological groups differed in CDR3, with these differences serving to build a distant-metastasis classifier for papillary thyroid cancer. TCRdb re-clonotyped the PCR reads through MiXCR. The V and J calls and clone size are TCRdb's, not the authors'. The sample comprises tens of thousands of clones, 12% of which are singletons, and about 9% rests with the top ten. Study conclusions and caveats: Benign nodules were reported to have significantly lower TCR beta diversity than malignant thyroid tumors, in blood and tumor.

Patients were all untreated before their thyroid surgery. Concerning this clone itself: Its antigen is not identified. One junction end disagrees with the germline gene, perhaps due to a read error.

The germline gives CDR1 LNHDA, CDR2 SQIVND (reference sequence). This CDR3 has 15 amino acids. This chain joins TRBV19 and TRBJ2-7; 9 bases match TRBD2. The sample taken for sequencing was blood. This TCR derives from a male donor with papillary thyroid cancer or a benign thyroid nodule (not recorded which). Some clones in this sample may be carry-over from other donors' samples. The chain's CDR3 is CAGRPGTSSLYEQYF. The CDR3 nucleotides are TGTGCCGGTAGACCCGGGACTAGCTCTTTATACGAGCAGTACTTC.